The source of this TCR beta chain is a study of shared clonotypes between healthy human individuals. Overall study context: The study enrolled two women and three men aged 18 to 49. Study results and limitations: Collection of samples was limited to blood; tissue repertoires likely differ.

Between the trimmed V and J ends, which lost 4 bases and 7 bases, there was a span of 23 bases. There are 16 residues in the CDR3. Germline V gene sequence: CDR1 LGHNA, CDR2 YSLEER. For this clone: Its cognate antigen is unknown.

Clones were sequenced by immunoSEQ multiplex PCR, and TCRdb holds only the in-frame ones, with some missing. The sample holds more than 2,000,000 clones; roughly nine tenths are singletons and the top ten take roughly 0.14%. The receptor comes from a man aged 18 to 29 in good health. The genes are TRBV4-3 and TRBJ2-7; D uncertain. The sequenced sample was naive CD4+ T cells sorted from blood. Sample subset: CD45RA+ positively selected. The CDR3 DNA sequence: TGCGCCAGCAGCCGCCAGTCGGGCGCGCCTTGGGGAGAGCAGTACTTC. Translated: CASSRQSGAPWGEQYF.